Listed here are 17 T cell receptor beta chains from one sample, sequenced in a study of cytomegalovirus exposure and HLA in healthy donors. Researchers ran the PCR with 60 Vbeta and 13 Jbeta primers. The table came from immunoSEQ multiplex PCR; TCRdb's copy has only in-frame clones and leaves some out. The repertoire has approximately 200,000 clones, 70% to 75% of them found once; the top ten carry about 3%. The specimen sequenced was PBMCs. Receptor source: a woman aged 25 to 39 in good health and CMV-seropositive.

The V call is TRBV6-1, the J call TRBJ2-5, with 8 bases lining up with TRBD1. Losses at the gene ends were 6 bases for V and 0 bases for J; bases not matched to a gene: 0. Per germline, CDR1 MNHNS and CDR2 SASEGT. This CDR3 region has 13 residues. CDR3 nucleotides: TGTGCCAGCAGGGACAGGGACCAAGAGACCCAGTACTTC. Protein sequence: CASRDRDQETQYF.

The CDR3 protein is CASSQAGTGTSGREHEQYF. DNA for the CDR3: TGCGCCAGCAGCCAAGCAGGTACCGGGACTAGCGGGAGGGAACACGAGCAGTACTTC. The rearrangement uses TRBV4-1 and TRBJ2-7; 16 positions agree with TRBD2. CDR1 is MGHRA, CDR2 YSYEKL, per germline. The V segment lost 1 base and the J segment 5 bases; nucleotides outside the gene matches: 11. CDR3 length: 19 residues.

Only one count was recorded for this clone. The V and J genes are TRBV14 and TRBJ2-7; 8 bases match TRBD2. From germline, CDR1 is SGHDN and CDR2 FVKESK. With V trimmed by 4 bases and J by 2 bases, 7 bases remained unmatched. The length of the CDR3 is 15 residues. The CDR3: CASSPTGRGTYEQYF. In DNA, the CDR3 is TGTGCCAGCAGCCCGACCGGGAGGGGGACCTACGAGCAGTACTTC.

This clone came up a few times. The J gene is TRBJ2-1, the V gene TRBV7-9; 10 bases map to TRBD1. There are 16 residues in the CDR3. Looked up from germline, CDR1 is SEHNR and CDR2 is FQNEAQ (reference sequence). J was trimmed by 5 bases and V by 5 bases; bases with no gene match: 9. The CDR3 loop is CASSSLDRGLDNEQFF. CDR3 in DNA: TGTGCCAGCAGCAGCCTAGACAGGGGGCTCGACAATGAGCAGTTCTTC.

V gene TRBV5-1 combines with J gene TRBJ2-7; 9 bases agree with TRBD1. Trimming cost V 5 bases and J 5 bases; bases outside gene matches: 5. CDR3 length equals 13 residues. In germline, CDR1 is SGHRS, CDR2 YFSETQ. This CDR3 is CASRLDRGDEQYF. CDR3 bases: TGCGCCAGCAGACTTGACAGGGGGGACGAGCAGTACTTC.

J is TRBJ2-7 and V is TRBV27; 15 nucleotides match TRBD2. The germline gives CDR1 MNHEY, CDR2 SMNVEV (reference sequence). The CDR3 is 18 amino acids. J gave up 2 bases and V 5 bases, and 10 bases lay outside the gene matches. CDR3 nucleotide sequence: TGTGCCAGCAGTCCAGGACTAGCGGGAGGGCGTTCGACCTACGAGCAGTACTTC. Its translation is CASSPGLAGGRSTYEQYF.

This chain joins TRBV28 and TRBJ2-1; D is perhaps TRBD2 (5 bases). Germline CDR1 is MDHEN and CDR2 is SYDVKM. The CDR3 is made up of 16 amino acids. V lost 4 bases, J lost 4 bases, and 17 bases lay in between. The CDR3 DNA is TGTGCCAGCAGTTCCCCCGAGGGCCGGAGGTACAATGAGCAGTTCTTC. Residues: CASSSPEGRRYNEQFF.

This chain's CDR3 is CASSPLQGFSYNEQFF. CDR3 in DNA: TGCGCCAGCAGCCCCCTGCAGGGGTTCTCCTACAATGAGCAGTTCTTC. The chain couples TRBV4-1 to TRBJ2-1, with D possibly TRBD1 on 6 matching bases. The CDR3 totals 16 residues. Trimming left V 4 bases short and J 0 bases short, with 13 bases between. Germline V gives CDR1 MGHRA, CDR2 YSYEKL.

The chain links TRBV27 to TRBJ2-7; 9 nucleotides align to TRBD1. CDR1 is MNHEY and CDR2 is SMNVEV in the germline V gene (reference sequence). J lost 0 bases, V lost 6 bases, and 6 bases had no gene match. CDR3 size: 15 residues. This CDR3 is CASRWTGDSSYEQYF. CDR3 DNA sequence: TGTGCCAGCAGGTGGACAGGGGATAGCTCCTACGAGCAGTACTTC.

This chain uses TRBV28 with TRBJ2-5; 9 nucleotides align to TRBD1. CDR1 and CDR2 from the germline V gene are MDHEN and SYDVKM. The V gene end was trimmed by 2 bases and the J gene end by 0 bases; junction bases not matched to a gene: 7. CDR3 length equals 17 residues. The CDR3 DNA sequence: TGTGCCAGCAGTTTAGGGACAGGGCCGTTGTACCAAGAGACCCAGTACTTC. Translation gives CASSLGTGPLYQETQYF.

CDR3 in DNA: TGCGCCAGCAGCCACGGGGAAGCGTCGGTCGAGCAGTACTTC. Its protein is CASSHGEASVEQYF. The chain combines TRBV4-1 with TRBJ2-7; maybe TRBD2 (5 bases). Per the germline V gene, CDR1 is MGHRA and CDR2 is YSYEKL. This CDR3 contains 14 residues. V was cut by 3 bases and J by 6 bases, with 15 bases left in between.

The J gene is TRBJ1-1, the V gene TRBV2; a weak D match, TRBD1 (5 bases). The CDR3 runs to 14 residues. With 6 bases removed from V and 1 base from J, the gap between germline ends came to 12 bases. The germline V gene has CDR1 SNHLY and CDR2 FYNNEI. This chain's CDR3 is CASRSSQGNTEAFF. CDR3 coding DNA: TGTGCCAGCAGAAGTTCCCAGGGGAACACTGAAGCTTTCTTT.

The chain employs TRBV23-1 and TRBJ1-1; no reliable D call. TRBV23-1 is marked as an open reading frame, function uncertain. Trimming left V 0 bases short and J 10 bases short, with 9 bases between. This CDR3 contains 12 residues. DNA of the CDR3: TGCGCCAGCAGTCAATCAGAGGGATTAGCTTTCTTT. This encodes CASSQSEGLAFF.

This chain connects TRBV5-5 to TRBJ2-2; 7 positions agree with TRBD2. The junction had 7 bases not matched to a gene; V was cut back by 4 bases and J by 1 base. Germline-derived CDR1 and CDR2 are SGHKS and YYEKEE (reference sequence). The CDR3 extends over 16 amino acids. DNA of the CDR3: TGTGCCAGCAGCCGGACGGCGGGAGTGAACACCGGGGAGCTGTTTTTT. It codes for CASSRTAGVNTGELFF.

This clone was counted once. The V gene is TRBV7-6, the J gene TRBJ1-2; D ambiguous. This CDR3 has 13 amino acids. Trimming took 1 base from V and 6 from J, leaving 9 bases between them. The germline V gene has CDR1 SGHVS and CDR2 FNYEAQ. The CDR3 loop is CASSLVAGDGYTF. CDR3 DNA sequence: TGTGCCAGCAGCTTAGTGGCAGGCGATGGCTACACCTTC. The complete variable domain, with remaining parts taken from reference TRBV7-6 and TRBJ1-2, reads GAGVSQSPRYKVTKRGQDVALRCDPISGHVSLYWYRQALGQGPEFLTYFNYEAQQDKSGLPNDRFSAERPEGSISTLTIQRTEQRDSAMYRCASSLVAGDGYTFGSGTRLTVV.

The J gene is TRBJ2-2, the V gene TRBV6-1, with 8 positions matching TRBD1. Losses at the gene ends were 6 bases for V and 5 bases for J; bases not matched to a gene: 5. Germline V gives CDR1 MNHNS, CDR2 SASEGT. CDR3 length equals 14 residues. CDR3 protein: CASRETGETGELFF. DNA for the CDR3: TGTGCCAGCAGAGAGACAGGGGAAACCGGGGAGCTGTTTTTT.

V usage is TRBV6-6 and J usage is TRBJ2-7; D unclear. Germline V gives CDR1 MNHNY, CDR2 SVGAGI (reference sequence). V gave up 7 bases and J gave up 4 bases, with 11 bases separating them. There are 12 residues in the CDR3. The CDR3 DNA is TGTGCCAGCATGAACTCGCGTTACGAGCAGTACTTC. Protein: CASMNSRYEQYF.